This T cell receptor (beta chain) comes out of a study of human T cells and chemical hapten exposure. Only a few counts were recorded for this clonotype. Indicated time point: pre-sensitization, week 0. Sample treatment: therapeutic diphenylcyclopropenone sensitization with weekly scalp DPC. Donors, patients with alopecia ranging from 18 to 70 years old and judged suitable for DPC, provided samples. V lost 4 bases to trimming and J lost 4 bases; unmatched junction nucleotides: 7. Germline loops: CDR1 SGHRS, CDR2 YFSETQ. The CDR3 totals 17 residues. Using its own MiXCR run on the RACE reads, TCRdb lists one record per CDR3 protein. Of tens of thousands of distinct CDR3 sequences listed, about 7% are singletons.

This TCR was recovered from a woman aged 25 to 39 with alopecia areata. Some clones in this sample may be carry-over from other donors' samples. The input for sequencing was whole blood, taken in connection with sensitization to the hapten diphenylcyclopropenone (DPC). The gene calls are TRBV5-1 and TRBJ2-6; TRBD1 matches 11 bases. CDR3 residues: CASSHGQGAWGANVLTF. In DNA form, the CDR3 reads TGCGCCAGCAGCCACGGACAGGGGGCGTGGGGGGCCAACGTCCTGACTTTC.